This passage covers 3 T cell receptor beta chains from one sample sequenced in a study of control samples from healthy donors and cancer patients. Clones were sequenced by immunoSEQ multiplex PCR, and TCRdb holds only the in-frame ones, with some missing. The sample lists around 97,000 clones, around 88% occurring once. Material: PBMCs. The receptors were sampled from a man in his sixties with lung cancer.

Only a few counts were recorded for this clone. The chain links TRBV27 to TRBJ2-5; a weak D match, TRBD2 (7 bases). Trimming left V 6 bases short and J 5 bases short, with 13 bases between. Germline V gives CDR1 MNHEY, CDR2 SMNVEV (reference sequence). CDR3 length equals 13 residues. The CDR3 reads CASREGGRETQYF. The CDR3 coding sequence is TGTGCCAGCAGGGAGGGGGGGCGTGAGACCCAGTACTTC.

This CDR3 is CSVRPTSYEQFF. As DNA, the CDR3 is TGCAGCGTCCGACCTACTAGCTATGAGCAGTTCTTC. J is TRBJ2-1 and V is TRBV29-1, with D perhaps matching TRBD2 (6 bases). Germline CDR1 is SQVTM and CDR2 is ANQGSEA. The CDR3 contains 12 residues. Trimming took 6 bases from V and 8 from J, leaving 14 bases between them.

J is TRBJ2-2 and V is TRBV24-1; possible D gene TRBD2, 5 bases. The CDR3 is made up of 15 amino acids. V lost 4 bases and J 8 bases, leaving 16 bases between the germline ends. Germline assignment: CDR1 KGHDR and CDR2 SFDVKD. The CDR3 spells CATSDSGLRGGELFF. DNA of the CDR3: TGTGCCACCAGTGACTCAGGTCTCCGGGGAGGGGAGCTGTTTTTT.